Listed below are T cell receptor beta chains from one sample, sequenced in a study of metastatic and nonmetastatic thyroid tumors. TCRdb re-called clones from the PCR reads using MiXCR. The top ten hold approximately 14% of the sample, which has 13,000 or so clones, approximately 33% seen once. Input material: tumor tissue. All receptors derive from a male donor with papillary thyroid cancer or a benign thyroid nodule (not recorded which). Some clones in this sample may be carry-over from other donors' samples. CDR3s include the opening cysteine and the closing phenylalanine or tryptophan. Fields, in order: CDR3 length, J gene, V gene, clone size, D gene, CDR3 protein, CDR3 DNA. A D gene is named only where the DNA matches it firmly. A row's size may be missing; if present it is once, few, many or a size class.

13 TRBJ2-7 TRBV20-1 few NA CSASDGRFDEQYF TGCAGTGCTAGTGACGGCCGGTTCGACGAGCAGTACTTC
13 TRBJ2-2 TRBV7-2 NA TRBD2 CASSFGLGGELFF TGTGCCAGCAGCTTTGGACTAGGCGGGGAGCTGTTTTTT
15 TRBJ2-2 TRBV5-1 NA TRBD1 CASSLGIRGTGELFF TGCGCCAGCAGCTTGGGTATCAGGGGGACCGGGGAGCTGTTTTTT
14 TRBJ1-1 TRBV19 few NA CASSIDRVNTEAFF TGTGCCAGTAGTATAGACAGAGTGAACACTGAAGCTTTCTTT
15 TRBJ1-6 TRBV7-2 few NA CASTSAPHFNSPLHF TGTGCCAGCACCTCAGCCCCACACTTTAATTCACCCCTCCACTTT
14 TRBJ2-3 TRBV7-9 NA NA CASSLPVFTDTQYF TGTGCCAGCAGCTTACCAGTATTCACAGATACGCAGTATTTT
14 TRBJ1-1 TRBV11-2 medium-sized NA CASSSMERITEAFF TGTGCCAGCAGCTCCATGGAGCGGATCACTGAAGCTTTCTTT
15 TRBJ2-1 TRBV20-1 medium-sized TRBD2 CSASRASGRPNEQFF TGCAGTGCTAGTCGAGCCAGCGGGAGGCCCAATGAGCAGTTCTTC
15 TRBJ2-1 TRBV11-2 NA NA CASSLDSTGYNEQFF TGTGCCAGCAGCTTAGACTCCACTGGTTACAATGAGCAGTTCTTC
15 TRBJ1-3 TRBV9 many TRBD1 CASSVDGRGANTIYF TGTGCCAGCAGCGTAGATGGCAGGGGGGCAAACACCATATATTTT